The sequence of this T cell receptor beta chain was determined in a study of post-analysis software for immune sequencing data. For the study at large: Included among the disease courses, which were recorded for the cohort, were relapsing-remitting, secondary progressive and progressive-relapsing multiple sclerosis. Broader study findings: Batch-matched samples strongly co-clustered by F measure. Controls' normalized Chao1 diversity significantly exceeded that of multiple sclerosis patients.

A remark on this clonotype: Its specificity is unknown.

Built from TCR beta cDNA, the libraries had unique molecular identifiers in them. The source material, 1 to 10 million T cells, gave rise to about 460,000 cDNA molecules. TCRdb called the PCR reads again in MiXCR, with one record for every CDR3 protein. This table has roughly 800,000 distinct CDR3 sequences, 53% appearing once. This TCR derives from a girl aged 10 to 17 with multiple sclerosis. Sequencing used blood.

As DNA, the CDR3 is TGCAGTGCTAGGCGGACTAGCGGATACAATGAGCAGTACTTC. Translating gives CSARRTSGYNEQYF. The chain is built from TRBV20-1 and TRBJ2-7, with 10 positions matching TRBD2. The germline CDR1 and CDR2 sequences are DFQATT and SNEGSKA (reference sequence). J was trimmed by 7 bases and V by 3 bases; bases with no gene match: 9. There are 14 residues in the CDR3.